The present T cell receptor (beta chain) was sequenced within a study of low-dose radiotherapy and immunotherapy resistance in tumors (dated 2022 in TCRdb). Study-level background: Cohort 1 received 0.5 Gy per fraction every 2 weeks, with a prescribed total PTV dose of 6.5 Gy. Nivolumab and ipilimumab were both given intravenously, with nivolumab at a 240 mg flat dose every two weeks and ipilimumab at 1 mg/kg every six weeks. Every two weeks, patients got intravenous cyclophosphamide at 200 mg/m2, given one day ahead of each radiation and immunotherapy administration. The translational analysis covered eight patients: three from the first dose cohort and the first five from the second dose cohort. For Cohort 2, the dose was 1 Gy per fraction given every two weeks, adding up to 13 Gy in total across 26 weeks. Trial participants were not randomized into treatment groups. Patients took aspirin 300 mg orally once daily for four cycles, starting on cycle 1 day 1.

This specimen's time point label, interpreted: before trial treatment. The donors took part in RACIN, a single-arm, phase I, dose-escalation trial that combined nivolumab, ipilimumab, aspirin, low-dose cyclophosphamide and low-dose radiotherapy. Patients were eligible if they had advanced solid tumors that were TIL-negative. Sequencing used an Illumina HiSeq 2500. First-strand cDNA was synthesized with Superscript III and a set of TRAV- and TRBV-specific primers, covering both TCRalpha and TCRbeta chains. TCRs were amplified with Phusion for approximately 19 PCR cycles using a constant-region primer together with the adapter attached to the V primers. The isolated mRNA was amplified using the MessageAmp II aRNA Amplification Kit, with in vitro transcription performed for less than 20 hours at 37 degrees C. The Dynabeads mRNA DIRECT Purification Kit was used to isolate the mRNA for TCR sequencing. Indexed Illumina adapters were added in a second Phusion PCR of 20 to 25 cycles, and the PCR products were purified with AMPure XP beads. In the authors' own workflow: Using custom Perl scripts, TCR sequences encoding the same protein were pooled, out-of-frame sequences were removed, and the abundance of each clonotype was computed. Any TCR sequence backed by just one read was left out of the analysis. Shannon entropy, Gini index, clonality, richness, and the frequency of TCRs shared between repertoires were included as repertoire metrics. The public reads were run again by TCRdb, first through fastp at Q25 and then through MiXCR, and only productive beta chains were kept. Each CDR3 protein appears once, grouped with its most common genes and DNA. TCRdb's processing, not the study's, gives the V and J calls here. In all, the sample holds fewer than 90,000 distinct CDR3 sequences, and approximately 20% of those were seen once. 5% to 6.5% of the sample belongs to the ten largest clones.

This clonotype was detected many times. Its antigen remains undetermined. Base qualities are not at hand, and no much larger clone is one base apart. From cysteine to phenylalanine, the CDR3 is 13 amino acids long. The entry retains the CDR3 DNA only, 39 bases that are in frame from base 1. Trimming costs V 1 base and J 2 bases, and their ends lie 7 bases apart. Via the germline V gene (reference sequence), CDR1 is GTSNPN and CDR2 SVGIG. The rearrangement joined TRBV30 to TRBJ2-3; the D gene remains uncertain. This clonotype was sampled from a male donor with prostate cancer. This specimen consisted of PBMCs, obtained before treatment. The CDR3 region reads CAWSGGNTDTQYF. The bases read TGTGCCTGGAGTGGCGGCAACACAGATACGCAGTATTTT.